What follows are 10 T cell receptor beta chains derived from one specimen sequenced in a study of CD8+CD57+ T cells in acquired aplastic anemia. The template for TCR beta VDJ and CDR3 sequence profiling was genomic DNA. Using its own MiXCR run on the reads, TCRdb lists one record per CDR3 protein. The data contain 250,000 to 300,000 distinct CDR3 sequences, around three fifths of them singletons. The source material was sorted CD4+, CD8+, or CD8+CD57+ T cells (not recorded which) from PBMCs. The receptors shown here come from a human donor with severe aplastic anemia or a healthy control (not recorded which).

The chain employs TRBV5-1 and TRBJ1-1; D not certain. V lost 0 bases, J lost 1 base, and 7 bases lay in between. The CDR3 is made up of 14 amino acids. The germline V gene has CDR1 SGHRS and CDR2 YFSETQ. The CDR3 coding sequence is TGCGCCAGCAGCTTGGTTCAGGCGAACACTGAAGCTTTCTTT. This sequence encodes CASSLVQANTEAFF. The full variable domain, rest sourced from reference TRBV5-1 and TRBJ1-1, is KAGVTQTPRYLIKTRGQQVTLSCSPISGHRSVSWYQQTPGQGLQFLFEYFSETQRNKGNFPGRFSGRQFSNSRSEMNVSTLELGDSALYLCASSLVQANTEAFFGQGTRLTVV.

For this clonotype: A much larger clone lies one base from this, so it may be a read error. V and J are TRBV9 and TRBJ2-7; TRBD2 might be the D (5 bases). Germline assignment: CDR1 SGDLS and CDR2 YYNGEE. CDR3 size: 14 residues. DNA of the CDR3: TGTGCCAGAAGCGTAGGAGGAGTTCAGGACGAGCAGTACTTC. It translates to CARSVGGVQDEQYF.

This clonotype was detected ten times or more. The chain carries TRBV14 and TRBJ2-1; 8 bases are a match to TRBD2. Germline-derived CDR1 and CDR2 are SGHDN and FVKESK. The junction had 6 bases not matched to a gene; V was cut back by 1 base and J by 4 bases. This CDR3 comprises 16 residues. The CDR3 DNA reads TGTGCCAGCAGCCAAGTGGCGGGGGGCCTTTACAATGAGCAGTTCTTC. Protein product: CASSQVAGGLYNEQFF.

The V call is TRBV10-2, the J call TRBJ1-6; TRBD1 matches 7 bases. The length of the CDR3 is 14 residues. V was pared by 4 bases and J by 10 bases, with 7 bases of the junction left unmatched. The germline V gene has CDR1 WSHSY and CDR2 SAAADI. CDR3 in DNA: TGCGCCAGCAGTGGGGACAGCCTTAGGTCACCCCTCCACTTT. This translates into CASSGDSLRSPLHF.

The chain has TRBV7-3 and TRBJ2-2; the match to TRBD2 covers 12 bases. Trimming cost V 6 bases and J 3 bases; bases outside gene matches: 5. The CDR3 has 16 amino acids. Germline lookup yields CDR1 SGHTA and CDR2 FQGTGA. The CDR3 DNA reads as TGTGCCAGCAGTCCGACTAGCGGGGGATACACCGGGGAGCTGTTTTTT. It translates to CASSPTSGGYTGELFF.

In its sample, this clonotype was seen many times. The chain has TRBV12-3 or TRBV12-4 and TRBJ2-7, with D perhaps TRBD1 or TRBD2 (6 bases each). V was shortened by 2 bases and J by 3 bases, with 14 bases between the two germline ends. The CDR3 runs 15 residues. CDR3 in DNA: TGTGCCAGCAGTTTATCCTGGGGGGCTCACTACGAGCAGTACTTC. Translated, it gives CASSLSWGAHYEQYF.

V usage is TRBV7-3 and J usage is TRBJ1-1; TRBD1 matches 7 bases. The germline CDR1 and CDR2 sequences are SGHTA and FQGTGA. This CDR3 has 14 residues. V shed 1 base, J shed 4 bases, and the junction held 3 bases outside the gene matches. The CDR3 spells CASSLNPGGTEAFF. The CDR3 DNA is TGTGCCAGCAGCTTAAACCCAGGGGGCACTGAAGCTTTCTTT.

The gene calls are TRBV25-1 and TRBJ2-1, with a possible D match to TRBD1 (8 bases). The CDR3 spans 18 residues. Germline V gene sequence: CDR1 MGHDK, CDR2 SYGVNS. V gave up 4 bases and J gave up 1 base, with 20 bases separating them. CDR3 residues: CASSGMNRGTTSYNEQFF. CDR3 DNA: TGTGCCAGCAGTGGGATGAACAGGGGGACTACATCCTACAATGAGCAGTTCTTC.

This clonotype was detected once. A much larger clonotype is one base distant, so this may be a read error. This chain joins TRBV11-2 and TRBJ1-3; D unclear. CDR3 length: 16 amino acids. In germline, CDR1 is SGHAT, CDR2 FQNNGV. As DNA, the CDR3 is TGTGCTGTTGGGGTGGGAGATTCGACTTCTGGAAACACCATATATTTT. It is translated as CAVGVGDSTSGNTIYF.

The chain uses TRBV30 and TRBJ1-2; D may be TRBD1 (6 bases). The CDR3 extends over 13 amino acids. Germline V CDR1 and CDR2: GTSNPN, SVGIG (reference sequence). Between the trimmed V and J ends, which lost 3 bases and 4 bases, there was a span of 12 bases. The CDR3 loop is CAWRTTGSYGYTF. DNA for the CDR3: TGTGCCTGGAGGACGACAGGCTCCTATGGCTACACCTTC.